What follows are 26 T cell receptor beta chains derived from one specimen sequenced in a study of cytomegalovirus exposure and HLA in healthy donors. The PCR employed 60 Vbeta primers together with 13 Jbeta primers. Produced via immunoSEQ multiplex PCR; TCRdb's table is partial and in-frame only. This sample has approximately 240,000 clones, with roughly 80% found just once. Specimen: PBMCs. The receptors come from a woman aged 40 to 50 in good health and CMV-seropositive.

The chain links TRBV28 to TRBJ1-6, with 7 bases aligning to TRBD1. V dropped 11 bases and J dropped 5; count of bases not matched to a gene: 15. The CDR3 loop spans 16 amino acids. Germline assignment: CDR1 MDHEN and CDR2 SYDVKM. The CDR3 region is CASWTGDLRDNSPLHF. Written as DNA, the CDR3 is TGTGCCTCGTGGACAGGCGACCTCCGTGATAATTCACCCCTCCACTTT. Supplemented by reference TRBV28 and TRBJ1-6, the full variable domain reads DVKVTQSSRYLVKRTGEKVFLECVQDMDHENMFWYRQDPGLGLRLIYFSYDVKMKEKGDIPEGYSVSREKKERFSLILESASTNQTSMYLCASWTGDLRDNSPLHFGNGTRLTVT.

The rearrangement joins TRBV5-1 to TRBJ1-1, with TRBD1 identical over 8 bases. The germline CDR1 and CDR2 sequences are SGHRS and YFSETQ. CDR3 length: 16 residues. The V segment lost 3 bases and the J segment 3 bases; nucleotides outside the gene matches: 10. The CDR3 region has the DNA TGCGCCAGCAGCTCCGTCACACAGGGGGGGTACACTGAAGCTTTCTTT. Its translation: CASSSVTQGGYTEAFF.

The chain has TRBV7-2 and TRBJ2-6; perhaps TRBD2 as D (6 bases). The germline V gene has CDR1 SGHTA and CDR2 FQGNSA. V was cut by 8 bases and J by 0 bases, with 14 bases left in between. The CDR3 is 16 amino acids. The chain's CDR3 is CASLDGTYSGANVLTF. For the CDR3, the DNA is TGTGCCAGCCTCGATGGGACTTACTCTGGGGCCAACGTCCTGACTTTC.

J is TRBJ1-2 and V is TRBV7-2; D is unclear. Between the trimmed V and J ends, which lost 2 bases and 13 bases, there was a span of 14 bases. The CDR3 has 12 amino acids. Germline CDR1 and CDR2: SGHTA and FQGNSA. The CDR3 region has the DNA TGTGCCAGCAGCTTATTTGAGACCGCGGGCACCTTC. It yields the protein CASSLFETAGTF.

CDR3 residues: CASSQGNLRGQETQYF. The CDR3 region has the DNA TGCGCCAGCAGCCAAGGGAATTTGCGGGGCCAAGAGACCCAGTACTTC. The chain joins TRBV4-1 to TRBJ2-5; possible D gene TRBD2, 6 bases. V lost 1 base and J lost 1, with 13 bases in between. Germline V gene sequence: CDR1 MGHRA, CDR2 YSYEKL. CDR3 length: 16 amino acids.

There are a few counts of this clone. The chain uses TRBV19 and TRBJ2-5; possibly TRBD1 for D (5 bases). The CDR3 runs 14 residues. Germline loops: CDR1 LNHDA, CDR2 SQIVND (reference sequence). V lost 1 base and J lost 2, with 8 bases in between. In DNA form, the CDR3 reads TGTGCCAGTAGTATAGGACAGTATCAAGAGACCCAGTACTTC. Amino acids: CASSIGQYQETQYF. The complete variable domain, with remaining parts taken from reference TRBV19 and TRBJ2-5, reads DGGITQSPKYLFRKEGQNVTLSCEQNLNHDAMYWYRQDPGQGLRLIYYSQIVNDFQKGDIAEGYSVSREKKESFPLTVTSAQKNPTAFYLCASSIGQYQETQYFGPGTRLLVL.

The chain links TRBV5-4 to TRBJ2-7, with D possibly TRBD1 on 6 matching bases. Germline assignment: CDR1 SGHNT and CDR2 YYREEE (reference sequence). Trimming removed 2 bases from V and 6 bases from J, with 12 bases in between. CDR3 length: 13 amino acids. This chain's CDR3 is CASSFPGVGEQYF. DNA of the CDR3: TGTGCCAGCAGCTTTCCAGGGGTTGGCGAGCAGTACTTC.

For the CDR3, the DNA is TGTGCCAGCAGTGGAGGGACAGCCCAAGAGACCCAGTACTTC. Translated: CASSGGTAQETQYF. The chain joins TRBV25-1 to TRBJ2-5; 7 nucleotides match TRBD1. J gave up 1 base and V 4 bases, and 3 bases lay outside the gene matches. Germline assignment: CDR1 MGHDK and CDR2 SYGVNS. The CDR3 is 14 residues long.

The J gene is TRBJ1-1, the V gene TRBV19, with D uncertain. The CDR3 covers 17 residues. Trimming pared 5 bases from V and 1 base from J, leaving 20 bases between. Per germline, CDR1 LNHDA and CDR2 SQIVND (reference sequence). The CDR3 protein is CASSPSGGRLTNTEAFF. For the CDR3, the DNA is TGTGCCAGTAGTCCATCTGGAGGGAGGCTAACGAACACTGAAGCTTTCTTT.

V is TRBV7-9 and J is TRBJ1-1; D perhaps matches TRBD1 (6 bases). Deletions cut 0 bases from V and 3 bases from J, with 11 bases between. Germline CDR1 is SEHNR and CDR2 is FQNEAQ (reference sequence). This CDR3 is built from 15 residues. CDR3 nucleotides: TGTGCCAGCAGCTTAGCGCGGCAGGGGTACACTGAAGCTTTCTTT. Its translation: CASSLARQGYTEAFF.

The V call is TRBV10-3, the J call TRBJ1-2; TRBD1 matches 7 bases. V dropped 4 bases and J dropped 4; count of bases not matched to a gene: 3. This CDR3 has 13 residues. The germline V gene has CDR1 ENHRY and CDR2 SYGVKD. CDR3 nucleotide sequence: TGTGCCATCAGTGGACAGGGACCCTATGGCTACACCTTC. Translated: CAISGQGPYGYTF.

The chain is built from TRBV9 and TRBJ2-5; a possible D gene is TRBD1 (6 bases). The ends were cut back, 0 bases at V and 1 base at J, with 7 bases in the middle. The germline gives CDR1 SGDLS, CDR2 YYNGEE. This CDR3 contains 14 residues. The CDR3 sequence: CASSVAGAQETQYF. In DNA form, the CDR3 reads TGTGCCAGCAGCGTAGCAGGGGCCCAAGAGACCCAGTACTTC. The full variable domain, in which reference TRBV9 and TRBJ2-5 provide the parts outside the CDR3, is DSGVTQTPKHLITATGQRVTLRCSPRSGDLSVYWYQQSLDQGLQFLIQYYNGEERAKGNILERFSAQQFPDLHSELNLSSLELGDSALYFCASSVAGAQETQYFGPGTRLLVL.

This clone was found a few times. V is TRBV2 and J is TRBJ2-5, with D uncertain. Germline-derived CDR1 and CDR2 are SNHLY and FYNNEI. The CDR3 consists of 11 residues. V lost 3 bases and J lost 4, with 3 bases in between. Written as DNA, the CDR3 is TGTGCCAGCAGTGAGAGAGAGACCCAGTACTTC. As protein: CASSERETQYF. Together with reference TRBV2 and TRBJ2-5, the CDR3 gives the full variable domain: EPEVTQTPSHQVTQMGQEVILRCVPISNHLYFYWYRQILGQKVEFLVSFYNNEISEKSEIFDDQFSVERPDGSNFTLKIRSTKLEDSAMYFCASSERETQYFGPGTRLLVL.

This clone occurred once. The junction differs from germline at one of its ends, possibly a read error. The chain employs TRBV6-5 and TRBJ1-2, with a weak D call TRBD1 (6 bases). The CDR3 runs 14 residues. Germline CDR1 MNHEY, CDR2 SVGAGI. The CDR3 reads CASSDSAQGHGYTF. CDR3 nucleotide sequence: TGTGCCAGCAGTGACTCGGCGCAGGGGCATGGCTACACCTTC.

The gene calls are TRBV29-1 and TRBJ2-5, with D perhaps TRBD1 (5 bases). V lost 4 bases and J 3 bases, leaving 6 bases between the germline ends. Germline CDR1 and CDR2: SQVTM and ANQGSEA. The CDR3 has 11 amino acids. The DNA of the CDR3 is TGCAGCGTTGCCAGGGAAGAGACCCAGTACTTC. As protein: CSVAREETQYF. Drawing the rest from reference TRBV29-1 and TRBJ2-5, the complete variable domain is SAVISQKPSRDICQRGTSLTIQCQVDSQVTMMFWYRQQPGQSLTLIATANQGSEATYESGFVIDKFPISRPNLTFSTLTVSNMSPEDSSIYLCSVAREETQYFGPGTRLLVL.

This chain connects TRBV14 to TRBJ2-3, with 13 bases identical to TRBD2. J lost 3 bases, V lost 0 bases, and 6 bases had no gene match. Germline values: CDR1 SGHDN, CDR2 FVKESK. The CDR3 has 18 residues. The CDR3 protein is CASSQELAGGPGTDTQYF. CDR3 sequence (DNA): TGTGCCAGCAGCCAAGAACTAGCGGGAGGGCCTGGGACAGATACGCAGTATTTT.

The V call is TRBV25-1, the J call TRBJ1-6; D uncertain. Germline CDR1 is MGHDK and CDR2 is SYGVNS. V was pared by 8 bases and J by 9 bases, with 17 bases between. The CDR3 has 14 amino acids. CDR3 protein: CASCQSGLGSPLHF. The DNA for the CDR3 is TGTGCCAGCTGCCAATCCGGACTGGGTTCACCCCTCCACTTT.

This clone was counted once. The chain recombines TRBV27 with TRBJ2-1; 9 positions agree with TRBD2. The germline V gene has CDR1 MNHEY and CDR2 SMNVEV (reference sequence). Germline trimming cut 3 bases from V and 3 bases from J; bases unmatched to any gene: 3. The CDR3 has 15 amino acids. CDR3 sequence reads: CASSLVRGGYNEQFF. The DNA for the CDR3 is TGTGCCAGCAGTTTGGTGCGGGGGGGCTACAATGAGCAGTTCTTC.

This clone was picked up a small number of times. The gene calls are TRBV30 and TRBJ1-2; 7 positions match TRBD1. Per germline, CDR1 GTSNPN and CDR2 SVGIG (reference sequence). The J segment lost 6 bases and the V segment lost 7 bases, leaving 8 bases of the junction unmatched. The CDR3 has 12 residues. CDR3 loop: CASTGDRDGYTF. The CDR3 region has the DNA TGTGCCTCCACTGGAGACAGGGATGGCTACACCTTC.

CDR3 nucleotide sequence: TGTGCCAGCAGCCTCGCGGGCTCCGGGGGAGAGACCCAGTACTTC. It specifies CASSLAGSGGETQYF. The chain is built from TRBV11-2 and TRBJ2-5; the D gene is possibly TRBD2 (6 bases). V was cut by 5 bases and J by 4 bases, with 17 bases left in between. Germline V CDR1 and CDR2: SGHAT, FQNNGV. The CDR3 contains 15 residues.

V and J are TRBV9 and TRBJ1-2; TRBD1 matches 7 bases. V lost 3 bases and J lost 4; bases outside the gene matches: 15. The germline gives CDR1 SGDLS, CDR2 YYNGEE. The CDR3 contains 17 residues. CDR3 sequence (DNA): TGTGCCAGCAGCGCCTACCGACCGGGACAGCACTCCTATGGCTACACCTTC. Protein product: CASSAYRPGQHSYGYTF.

This sequence joins TRBV19 and TRBJ2-3; perhaps TRBD2 as D (5 bases). Germline CDR1 is LNHDA and CDR2 is SQIVND (reference sequence). Trimming took 4 bases from V and 2 from J, leaving 10 bases between them. The CDR3 length is 14 residues. The CDR3 region has the DNA TGTGCCAGTAGTACCGGGAATCCCACAGATACGCAGTATTTT. Amino acids: CASSTGNPTDTQYF.

The V call is TRBV21-1, the J call TRBJ1-2; the table's D gene call, TRBD1, was not cross checked with the DNA. TRBV21-1 is a pseudogene. The CDR3 runs 15 residues. The CDR3: CASSRIRDRETGYTF. The CDR3 DNA reads as TGTGCCAGCAGCAGGATCCGGGACAGGGAAACTGGCTACACCTTC.

V is TRBV9 and J is TRBJ1-2; D gene unclear. The CDR3 sequence is 14 residues long. V was clipped by 0 bases and J by 0 bases, with 6 bases between them. Germline V CDR1 and CDR2: SGDLS, YYNGEE. CDR3 in DNA: TGTGCCAGCAGCGTAGACGGGTCTAACTATGGCTACACCTTC. Protein: CASSVDGSNYGYTF.

As concerns this clone: The sample contains more than one DNA sequence encoding this CDR3. The chain employs TRBV19 and TRBJ2-5; unclear D gene. V shed 1 base and J shed 0 bases, with 9 bases lying between them. Germline V CDR1 and CDR2: LNHDA, SQIVND (reference sequence). This CDR3 spans 15 amino acids. The CDR3 reads CASSIGPRYQETQYF. CDR3 bases: TGTGCCAGTAGTATAGGTCCTAGATACCAAGAGACCCAGTACTTC.

The chain combines TRBV9 with TRBJ1-2; the D gene is possibly TRBD1 (6 bases). The CDR3 has 16 amino acids. CDR1 is SGDLS and CDR2 is YYNGEE in the germline V gene. Trimming left V 3 bases short and J 5 bases short, with 20 bases between. CDR3 DNA: TGTGCCAGCAGCGGACACAGGGAAGGGATAGCGTATGGCTACACCTTC. It is translated as CASSGHREGIAYGYTF.